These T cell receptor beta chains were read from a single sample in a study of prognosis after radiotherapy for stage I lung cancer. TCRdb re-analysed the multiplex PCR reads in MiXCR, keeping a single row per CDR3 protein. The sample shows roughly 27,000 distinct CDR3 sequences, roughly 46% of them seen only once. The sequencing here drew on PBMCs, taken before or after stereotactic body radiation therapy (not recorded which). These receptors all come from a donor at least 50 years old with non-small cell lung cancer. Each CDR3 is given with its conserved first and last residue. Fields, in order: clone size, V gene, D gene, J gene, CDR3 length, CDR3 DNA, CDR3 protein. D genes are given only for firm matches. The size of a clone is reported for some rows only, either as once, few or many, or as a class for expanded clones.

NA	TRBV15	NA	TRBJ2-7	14	TGTGCCACCAGCAGTGGACAAGTGGGCTACCATCAGTACTTC	CATSSGQVGYHQYF
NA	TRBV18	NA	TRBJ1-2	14	TGTGCCAGCTCACCACCCGGACGACGTTCTGGCTACACCTTC	CASSPPGRRSGYTF
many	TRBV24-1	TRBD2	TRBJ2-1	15	TGTGCCACCAGTGATTTAGCGGGGGGGGTGAATGAGCAGTTCTTC	CATSDLAGGVNEQFF
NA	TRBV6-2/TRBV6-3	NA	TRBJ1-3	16	TGTGCCAGCAGTTACGTCCACCCGAGCTCTGGAAACACCATATATTTT	CASSYVHPSSGNTIYF
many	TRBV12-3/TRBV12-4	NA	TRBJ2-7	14	TGTGCCAGCATCGGGATATTCGTTGAATACGAGCAGTACTTC	CASIGIFVEYEQYF
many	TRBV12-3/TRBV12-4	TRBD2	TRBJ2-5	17	TGTGCCAGCAGTCCCCCGCTATACCGGGAGGGCCGGGAGACCCAGTACTTC	CASSPPLYREGRETQYF
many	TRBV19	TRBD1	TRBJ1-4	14	TGTGCCAGTAGTCGACAGGGGGTTAATGAAAAACTGTTTTTT	CASSRQGVNEKLFF
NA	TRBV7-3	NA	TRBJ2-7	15	TGTGCCAGCAGCTTACTGGCAAGGGAGTTGAGCGAGCAGTACTTC	CASSLLARELSEQYF
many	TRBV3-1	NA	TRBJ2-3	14	TGTGCCAGCAGCCTTGCAGGGAGAGCAGATACGCAGTATTTT	CASSLAGRADTQYF
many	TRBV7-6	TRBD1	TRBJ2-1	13	TGTGCCAGCAGCCTGGGACAGATCAATGAGCAGTTCTTC	CASSLGQINEQFF
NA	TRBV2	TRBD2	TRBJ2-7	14	TGTGCCAGAGGACTAGCGGGGGTCGGGAACGAGCAGTACTTC	CARGLAGVGNEQYF
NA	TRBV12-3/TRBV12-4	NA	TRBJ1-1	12	TGTGCCAGCAGTTGGGGGAACACTGAATCTATCTTT	CASSWGNTESIF
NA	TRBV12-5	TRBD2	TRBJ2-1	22	TGTGCTAGTGGTGGGCCCCCTAACGGGACTAGCGGGACCGCTAGCTCCTACAATGAGCAGTTCTTC	CASGGPPNGTSGTASSYNEQFF
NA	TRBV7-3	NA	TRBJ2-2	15	TGTGCCAACAGCTTCGCCCGGTGGGGTACCGGGGAGCTGTTTTTT	CANSFARWGTGELFF
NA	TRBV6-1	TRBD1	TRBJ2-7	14	TGTGCCAGCAGTGAAACAGACAGGGTCTACGAGCAGTACTTC	CASSETDRVYEQYF
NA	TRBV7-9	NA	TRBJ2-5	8	TGTGCCAGCAGCTTAAAGTACTTC	CASSLKYF
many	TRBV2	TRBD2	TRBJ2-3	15	TGTGCCAGCAGTCGGACTAGCGGGAGCACAGATACGCAGTATTTT	CASSRTSGSTDTQYF
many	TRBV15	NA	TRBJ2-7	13	TGTGCCACCAGCAGAGATGCGGTAGGCGAGCAGTACTTC	CATSRDAVGEQYF
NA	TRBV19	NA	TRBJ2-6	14	TGTGCCAGTAGAGTTAATTCTTGGGCCAACGTCCTGACTTTC	CASRVNSWANVLTF
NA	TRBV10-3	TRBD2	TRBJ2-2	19	TGTGCCATCAAGAAGGGACTAGCGGGGGGGTCTGCGGACACCGGGGAGCTGTTTTTT	CAIKKGLAGGSADTGELFF
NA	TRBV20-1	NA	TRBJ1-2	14	TGCAGTGCTAGAGACAGAAGACAGGCCCGGGGCTACACCTTC	CSARDRRQARGYTF
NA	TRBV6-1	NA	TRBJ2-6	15	TGCGCCAGCAGCATCACACTGTCTGGGTCCAACGTCCTGACTTTC	CASSITLSGSNVLTF
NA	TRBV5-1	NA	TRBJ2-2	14	TGCGCCAGCAGAAATAGCGGAGGCACCGGGGAGCTGTTTTTT	CASRNSGGTGELFF
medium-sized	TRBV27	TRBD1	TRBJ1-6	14	TGTGCCAGCACTTCGGGACAGGTCGATTCACCCCTCCACTTT	CASTSGQVDSPLHF
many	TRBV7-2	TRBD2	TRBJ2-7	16	TGTGCCAGCAGCTTATCTAGAGTAGCGGGAGTTTACGAGCAGTACTTC	CASSLSRVAGVYEQYF
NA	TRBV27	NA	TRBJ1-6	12	TGTGCCAGCACGCGGGTAAATTCACCCCTCCACTTT	CASTRVNSPLHF
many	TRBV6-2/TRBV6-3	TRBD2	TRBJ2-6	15	TGTGCCAGCAGCGGGGGGAGTGCTGGGGCCAACGTCCTGACTTTC	CASSGGSAGANVLTF
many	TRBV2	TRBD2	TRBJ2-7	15	TGTGCCAGCAGTGTCCCTGCGGGAGGGCCGGGGGAGCAGTACTTC	CASSVPAGGPGEQYF
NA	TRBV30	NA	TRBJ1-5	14	TGTGCCTGGAGTACAAGGTATAGCAATCAGCCCCAGCATTTT	CAWSTRYSNQPQHF
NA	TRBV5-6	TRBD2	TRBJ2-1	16	TGTGCCAGCAGCTTGGTCGAGCGGGAGGCATACAATGAGCAGTTCTTC	CASSLVEREAYNEQFF
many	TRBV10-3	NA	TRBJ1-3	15	TGTGCCATCAGTGAGCCGCCAGGGACTGGAAACACCATATATTTT	CAISEPPGTGNTIYF
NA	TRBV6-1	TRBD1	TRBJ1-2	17	TGTGCAAGAAATACTCCCGGGACAGGGGGCAATATCTATGGCTACACCTTC	CARNTPGTGGNIYGYTF
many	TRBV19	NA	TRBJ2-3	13	TGTGCCAGTAGTATGGTGACTGGTCCTTCGCAGTATTTT	CASSMVTGPSQYF
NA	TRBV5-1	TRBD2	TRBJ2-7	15	TGCGCCAGCAGCTTGTTGGGGACTATCTGGTACGAGCAGTACTTC	CASSLLGTIWYEQYF
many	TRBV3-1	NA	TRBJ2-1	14	TGTGCCAGCAGCCAAGACCCTTTCGCGGGAGAGCAGTTCTTC	CASSQDPFAGEQFF